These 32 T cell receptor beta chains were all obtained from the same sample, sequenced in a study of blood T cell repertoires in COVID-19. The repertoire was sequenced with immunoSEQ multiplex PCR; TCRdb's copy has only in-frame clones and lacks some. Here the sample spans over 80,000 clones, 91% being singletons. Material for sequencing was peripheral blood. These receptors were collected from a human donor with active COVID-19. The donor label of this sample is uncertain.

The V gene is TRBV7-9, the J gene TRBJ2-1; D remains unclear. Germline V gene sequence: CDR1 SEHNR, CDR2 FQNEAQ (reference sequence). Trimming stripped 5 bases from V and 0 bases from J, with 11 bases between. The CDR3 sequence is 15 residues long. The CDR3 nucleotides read TGTGCCAGCAGCCGCGGTCCCTTCTCCTACAATGAGCAGTTCTTC. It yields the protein CASSRGPFSYNEQFF. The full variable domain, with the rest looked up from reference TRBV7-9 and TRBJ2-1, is DTGVSQNPRHKITKRGQNVTFRCDPISEHNRLYWYRQTLGQGPEFLTYFQNEAQLEKSRLLSDRFSAERPKGSFSTLEIQRTEQGDSAMYLCASSRGPFSYNEQFFGPGTRLTVL.

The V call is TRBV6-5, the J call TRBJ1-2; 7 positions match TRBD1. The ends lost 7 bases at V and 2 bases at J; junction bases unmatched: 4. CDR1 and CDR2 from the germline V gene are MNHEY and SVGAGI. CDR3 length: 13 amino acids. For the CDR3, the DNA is TGTGCCAGCACCCGGGACAGCAACTATGGCTACACCTTC. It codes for CASTRDSNYGYTF.

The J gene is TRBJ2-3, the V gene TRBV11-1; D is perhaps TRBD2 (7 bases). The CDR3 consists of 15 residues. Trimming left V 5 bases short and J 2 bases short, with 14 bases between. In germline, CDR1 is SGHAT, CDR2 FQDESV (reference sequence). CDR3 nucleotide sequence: TGTGCCAGCAGCCCGAGGGGGGGAAACACAGATACGCAGTATTTT. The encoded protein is CASSPRGGNTDTQYF.

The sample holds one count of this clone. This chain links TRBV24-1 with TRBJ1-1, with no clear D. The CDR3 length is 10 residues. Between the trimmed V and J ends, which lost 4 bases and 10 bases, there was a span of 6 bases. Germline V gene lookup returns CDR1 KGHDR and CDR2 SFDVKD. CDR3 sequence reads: CATSEAVAFF. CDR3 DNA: TGTGCCACCAGTGAGGCGGTAGCTTTCTTT.

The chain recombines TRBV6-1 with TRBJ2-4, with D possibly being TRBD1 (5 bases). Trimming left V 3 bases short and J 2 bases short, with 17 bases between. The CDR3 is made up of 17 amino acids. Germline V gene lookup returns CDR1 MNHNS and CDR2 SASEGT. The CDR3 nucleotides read TGTGCCAGCAGTGACCGGAAACTCCGACAGTCCAAAAACATTCAGTACTTC. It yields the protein CASSDRKLRQSKNIQYF.

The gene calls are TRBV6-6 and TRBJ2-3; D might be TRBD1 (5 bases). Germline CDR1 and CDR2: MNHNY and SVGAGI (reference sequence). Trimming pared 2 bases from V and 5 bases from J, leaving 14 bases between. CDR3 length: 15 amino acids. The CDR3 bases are TGTGCCAGCAGTTACGCCGACAGCCTTGGAGATACGCAGTATTTT. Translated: CASSYADSLGDTQYF.

The CDR3 nucleotides are TGTGCCAGCAGCTCCTGGACCCTTTCGGGGGGCGGGGAGCTGTTTTTT. Translating gives CASSSWTLSGGGELFF. The chain has TRBV7-3 and TRBJ2-2; 7 bases match TRBD2. Germline V gives CDR1 SGHTA, CDR2 FQGTGA. The junction had 12 bases not matched to a gene; V was cut back by 4 bases and J by 7 bases. CDR3 length: 16 residues.

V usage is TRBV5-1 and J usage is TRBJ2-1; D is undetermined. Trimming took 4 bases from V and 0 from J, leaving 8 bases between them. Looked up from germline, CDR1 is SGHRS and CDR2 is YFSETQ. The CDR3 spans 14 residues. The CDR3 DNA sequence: TGCGCCAGCAGCCCGTCGAGCTCCTACAATGAGCAGTTCTTC. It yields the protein CASSPSSSYNEQFF. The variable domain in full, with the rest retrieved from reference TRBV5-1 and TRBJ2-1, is KAGVTQTPRYLIKTRGQQVTLSCSPISGHRSVSWYQQTPGQGLQFLFEYFSETQRNKGNFPGRFSGRQFSNSRSEMNVSTLELGDSALYLCASSPSSSYNEQFFGPGTRLTVL.

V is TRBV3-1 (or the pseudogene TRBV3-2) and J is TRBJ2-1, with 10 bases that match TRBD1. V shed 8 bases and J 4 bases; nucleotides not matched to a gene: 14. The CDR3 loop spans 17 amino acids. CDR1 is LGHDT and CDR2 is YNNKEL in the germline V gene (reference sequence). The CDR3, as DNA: TGTGCCAGCTCCGGGACAGGGGACCCCATCGGATACAATGAGCAGTTCTTC. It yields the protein CASSGTGDPIGYNEQFF.

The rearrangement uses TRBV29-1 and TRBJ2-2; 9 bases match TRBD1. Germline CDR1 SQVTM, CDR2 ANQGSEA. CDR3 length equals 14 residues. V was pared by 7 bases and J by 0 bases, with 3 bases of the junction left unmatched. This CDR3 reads CSARQGANTGELFF. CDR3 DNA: TGCAGCGCTAGACAGGGGGCGAACACCGGGGAGCTGTTTTTT.

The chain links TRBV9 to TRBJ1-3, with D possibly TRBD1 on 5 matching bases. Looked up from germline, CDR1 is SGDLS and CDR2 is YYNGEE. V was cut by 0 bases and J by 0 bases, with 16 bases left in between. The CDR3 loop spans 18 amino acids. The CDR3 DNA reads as TGTGCCAGCAGCGTAGGGGCCCGACCCGGGGGCTCTGGAAACACCATATATTTT. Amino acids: CASSVGARPGGSGNTIYF.

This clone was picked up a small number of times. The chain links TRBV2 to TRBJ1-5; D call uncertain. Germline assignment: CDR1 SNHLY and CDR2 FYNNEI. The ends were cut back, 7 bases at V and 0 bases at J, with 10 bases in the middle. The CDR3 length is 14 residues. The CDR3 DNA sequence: TGTGCCAGCAACGGGAGAAGTAGCAATCAGCCCCAGCATTTT. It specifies CASNGRSSNQPQHF. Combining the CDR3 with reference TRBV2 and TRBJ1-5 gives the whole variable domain EPEVTQTPSHQVTQMGQEVILRCVPISNHLYFYWYRQILGQKVEFLVSFYNNEISEKSEIFDDQFSVERPDGSNFTLKIRSTKLEDSAMYFCASNGRSSNQPQHFGDGTRLSIL.

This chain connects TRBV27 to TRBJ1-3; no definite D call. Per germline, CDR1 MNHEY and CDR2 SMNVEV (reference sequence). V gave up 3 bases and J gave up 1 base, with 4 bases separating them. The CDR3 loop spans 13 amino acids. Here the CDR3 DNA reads TGTGCCAGCAGTTTCACTTCTGGAAACACCATATATTTT. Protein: CASSFTSGNTIYF.

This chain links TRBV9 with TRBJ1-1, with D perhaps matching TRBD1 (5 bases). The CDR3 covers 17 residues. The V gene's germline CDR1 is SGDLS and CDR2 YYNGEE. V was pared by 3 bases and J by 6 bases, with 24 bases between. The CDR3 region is CASSERRRPSRDAEAFF. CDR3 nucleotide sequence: TGTGCCAGCAGCGAAAGACGCCGACCCTCCAGGGATGCTGAAGCTTTCTTT. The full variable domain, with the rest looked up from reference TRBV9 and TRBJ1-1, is DSGVTQTPKHLITATGQRVTLRCSPRSGDLSVYWYQQSLDQGLQFLIQYYNGEERAKGNILERFSAQQFPDLHSELNLSSLELGDSALYFCASSERRRPSRDAEAFFGQGTRLTVV.

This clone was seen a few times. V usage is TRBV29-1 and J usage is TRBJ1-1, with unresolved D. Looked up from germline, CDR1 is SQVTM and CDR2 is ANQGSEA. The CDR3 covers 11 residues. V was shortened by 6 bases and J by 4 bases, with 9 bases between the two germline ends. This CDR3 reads CSVRLATEAFF. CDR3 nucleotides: TGCAGCGTCCGACTAGCCACTGAAGCTTTCTTT. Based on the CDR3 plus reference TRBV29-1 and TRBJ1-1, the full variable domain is SAVISQKPSRDICQRGTSLTIQCQVDSQVTMMFWYRQQPGQSLTLIATANQGSEATYESGFVIDKFPISRPNLTFSTLTVSNMSPEDSSIYLCSVRLATEAFFGQGTRLTVV.

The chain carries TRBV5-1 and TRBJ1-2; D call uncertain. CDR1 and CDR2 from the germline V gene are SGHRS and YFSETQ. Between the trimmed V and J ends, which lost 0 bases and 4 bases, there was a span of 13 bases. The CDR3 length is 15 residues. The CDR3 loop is CASSLEDGLGYGYTF. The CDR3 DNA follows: TGCGCCAGCAGCTTGGAAGATGGGCTTGGCTATGGCTACACCTTC.

CDR3 DNA: TGTGCCAGTAGTATAGTTGGCGGAGGGGAGACCCAGTACTTC. As protein: CASSIVGGGETQYF. The chain is built from TRBV19 and TRBJ2-5; the D gene is possibly TRBD2 (6 bases). V was cut by 1 base and J by 5 bases, with 11 bases left in between. CDR3 length equals 14 residues. Germline values: CDR1 LNHDA, CDR2 SQIVND (reference sequence).

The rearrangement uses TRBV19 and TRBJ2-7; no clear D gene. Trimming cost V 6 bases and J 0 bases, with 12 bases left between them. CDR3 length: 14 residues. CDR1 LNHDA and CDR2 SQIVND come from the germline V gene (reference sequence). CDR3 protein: CASSLDRNSYEQYF. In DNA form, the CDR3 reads TGTGCCAGTAGCCTAGACCGAAACTCCTACGAGCAGTACTTC.

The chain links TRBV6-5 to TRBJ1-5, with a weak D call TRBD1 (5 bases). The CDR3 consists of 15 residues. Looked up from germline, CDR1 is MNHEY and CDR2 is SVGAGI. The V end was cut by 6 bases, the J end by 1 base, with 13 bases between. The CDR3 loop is CASRPTATSNQPQHF. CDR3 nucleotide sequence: TGTGCCAGCAGGCCGACAGCGACGAGCAATCAGCCCCAGCATTTT.

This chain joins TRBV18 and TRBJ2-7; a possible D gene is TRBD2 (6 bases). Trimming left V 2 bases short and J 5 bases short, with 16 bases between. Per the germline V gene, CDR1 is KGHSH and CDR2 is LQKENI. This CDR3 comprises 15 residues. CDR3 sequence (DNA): TGTGCCAGCTCACCAATCGCAGGGAGGAGTGACGAGCAGTACTTC. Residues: CASSPIAGRSDEQYF.

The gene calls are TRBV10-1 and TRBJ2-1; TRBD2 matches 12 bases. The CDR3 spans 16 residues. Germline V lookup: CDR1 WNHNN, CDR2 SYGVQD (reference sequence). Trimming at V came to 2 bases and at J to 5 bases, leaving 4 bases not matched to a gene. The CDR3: CASSEGLAGGDNEQFF. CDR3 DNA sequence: TGCGCCAGCAGTGAGGGGCTAGCGGGGGGGGACAATGAGCAGTTCTTC.

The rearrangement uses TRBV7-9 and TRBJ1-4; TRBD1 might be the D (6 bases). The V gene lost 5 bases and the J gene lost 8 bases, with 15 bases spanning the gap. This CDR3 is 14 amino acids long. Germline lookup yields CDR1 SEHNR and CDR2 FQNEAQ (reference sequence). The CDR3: CASSPNRVREKLFF. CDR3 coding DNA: TGTGCCAGCAGCCCTAACAGGGTACGCGAAAAACTGTTTTTT.

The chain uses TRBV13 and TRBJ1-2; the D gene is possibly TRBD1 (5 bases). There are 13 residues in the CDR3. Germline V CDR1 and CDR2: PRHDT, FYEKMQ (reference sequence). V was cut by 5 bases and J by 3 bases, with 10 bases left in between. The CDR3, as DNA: TGTGCCAGCAGCCCTCAGGGTTACTATGGCTACACCTTC. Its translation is CASSPQGYYGYTF.

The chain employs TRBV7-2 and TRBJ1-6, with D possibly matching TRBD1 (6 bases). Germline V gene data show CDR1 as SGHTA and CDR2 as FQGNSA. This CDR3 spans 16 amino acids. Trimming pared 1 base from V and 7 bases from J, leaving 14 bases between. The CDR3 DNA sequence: TGTGCCAGCAGCTTAGAACCAGGACAGTTAAATTCACCCCTCCACTTT. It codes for CASSLEPGQLNSPLHF. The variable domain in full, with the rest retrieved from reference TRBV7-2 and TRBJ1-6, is GAGVSQSPSNKVTEKGKDVELRCDPISGHTALYWYRQSLGQGLEFLIYFQGNSAPDKSGLPSDRFSAERTGGSVSTLTIQRTQQEDSAVYLCASSLEPGQLNSPLHFGNGTRLTVT.

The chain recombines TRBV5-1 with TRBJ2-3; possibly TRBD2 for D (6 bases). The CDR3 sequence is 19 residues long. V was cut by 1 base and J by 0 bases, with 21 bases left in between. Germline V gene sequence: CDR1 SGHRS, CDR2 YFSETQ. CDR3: CASSLNPAGLGGSTDTQYF. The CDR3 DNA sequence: TGCGCCAGCAGCTTGAATCCAGCTGGCCTCGGAGGGAGCACAGATACGCAGTATTTT. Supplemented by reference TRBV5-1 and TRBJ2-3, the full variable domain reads KAGVTQTPRYLIKTRGQQVTLSCSPISGHRSVSWYQQTPGQGLQFLFEYFSETQRNKGNFPGRFSGRQFSNSRSEMNVSTLELGDSALYLCASSLNPAGLGGSTDTQYFGPGTRLTVL.

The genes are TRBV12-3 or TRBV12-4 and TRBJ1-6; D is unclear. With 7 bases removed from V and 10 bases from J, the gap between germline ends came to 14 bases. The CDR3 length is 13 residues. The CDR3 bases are TGTGCCAGCATCATCCAAGGAGGATCACCCCTCCACTTT. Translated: CASIIQGGSPLHF.

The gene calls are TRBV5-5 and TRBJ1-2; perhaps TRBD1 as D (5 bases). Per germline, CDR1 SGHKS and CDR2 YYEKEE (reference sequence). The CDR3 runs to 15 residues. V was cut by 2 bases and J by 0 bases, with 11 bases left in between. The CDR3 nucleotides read TGTGCCAGCAGCTTAAGCGCAGGGACTAACTATGGCTACACCTTC. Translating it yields CASSLSAGTNYGYTF.

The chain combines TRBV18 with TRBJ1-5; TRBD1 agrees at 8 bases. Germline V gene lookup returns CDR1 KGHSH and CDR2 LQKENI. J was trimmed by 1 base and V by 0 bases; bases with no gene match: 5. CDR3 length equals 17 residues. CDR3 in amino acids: CASSPPGQGGSNQPQHF. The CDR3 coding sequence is TGTGCCAGCTCACCACCTGGACAGGGAGGAAGCAATCAGCCCCAGCATTTT.

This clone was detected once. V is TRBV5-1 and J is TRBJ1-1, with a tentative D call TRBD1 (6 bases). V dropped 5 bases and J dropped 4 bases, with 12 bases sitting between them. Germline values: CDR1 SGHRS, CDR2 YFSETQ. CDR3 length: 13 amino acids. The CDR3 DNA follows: TGCGCCAGCAGAACTGGGGGGGCCACTGAAGCTTTCTTT. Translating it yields CASRTGGATEAFF.

The CDR3 DNA reads TGCGCCAGCAGCTCACCAAGCCGGGGGGAGGAGACCCAGTACTTC. It is translated as CASSSPSRGEETQYF. The gene calls are TRBV5-1 and TRBJ2-5; 7 bases line up with TRBD2. CDR1 is SGHRS, CDR2 YFSETQ, per germline. V gave up 3 bases and J gave up 5 bases; unmatched junction bases: 10. This CDR3 has 15 residues.

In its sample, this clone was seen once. CDR3 sequence: CATSPAATYAAFF. CDR3 in DNA: TGTGCCACCAGCCCCGCGGCGACTTACGCGGCTTTCTTT. J is TRBJ1-1 and V is TRBV15, with no clear D. CDR1 and CDR2 (germline): LNHNV, YYDKDF (reference sequence). CDR3 length: 13 amino acids. V dropped 5 bases and J dropped 11 bases, with 18 bases sitting between them. Using reference TRBV15 and TRBJ1-1 for the parts outside the CDR3, the full variable domain is DAMVIQNPRYQVTQFGKPVTLSCSQTLNHNVMYWYQQKSSQAPKLLFHYYDKDFNNEADTPDNFQSRRPNTSFCFLDIRSPGLGDTAMYLCATSPAATYAAFFGQGTRLTVV.

Here the CDR3 DNA reads TGCGCCAGCAGCAAGACAGATATCACCGGGGAGCTGTTTTTT. It specifies CASSKTDITGELFF. J is TRBJ2-2 and V is TRBV5-1; maybe TRBD1 (5 bases). Trimming cost V 4 bases and J 4 bases, with 11 bases left between them. Germline V gives CDR1 SGHRS, CDR2 YFSETQ. This CDR3 contains 14 residues.